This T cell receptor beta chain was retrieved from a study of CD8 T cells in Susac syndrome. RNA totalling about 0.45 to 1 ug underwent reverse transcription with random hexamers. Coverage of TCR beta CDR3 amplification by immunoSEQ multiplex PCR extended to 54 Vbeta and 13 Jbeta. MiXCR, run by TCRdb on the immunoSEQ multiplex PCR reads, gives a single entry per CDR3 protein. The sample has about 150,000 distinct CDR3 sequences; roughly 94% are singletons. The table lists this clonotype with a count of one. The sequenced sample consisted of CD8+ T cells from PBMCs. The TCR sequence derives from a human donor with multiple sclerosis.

The CDR3 reads CSARPPRGPGPEAFF. CDR3 bases: TGCAGTGCTAGACCTCCTCGGGGCCCTGGGCCTGAAGCTTTCTTT. This chain uses TRBV20-1 with TRBJ1-1, with D possibly being TRBD1 (5 bases). With 2 bases removed from V and 6 bases from J, the gap between germline ends came to 19 bases. The germline CDR1 and CDR2 sequences are DFQATT and SNEGSKA (reference sequence). The CDR3 is 15 amino acids.